This T cell receptor beta chain was sequenced for a study of blood T cell repertoires in COVID-19. Overall study: Researchers got acute and convalescent COVID-19 samples from the United States, Italy and Spain. Nucleic acid was either cDNA or gDNA, and it came from T cells, B-cell-depleted T cells, or PBMCs.

The CDR3 covers 16 residues. CDR1 and CDR2 (germline): MNHNY, SVGAGI (reference sequence). J gave up 9 bases and V 4 bases, and 11 bases lay outside the gene matches. Clones were read by immunoSEQ multiplex PCR, and TCRdb kept only the in-frame ones, dropping some. The profile shows more than 85,000 clones, 84% of them singletons. The rearrangement uses TRBV6-6 and TRBJ1-6; the match to TRBD1 covers 8 bases. What was sequenced was peripheral blood. The receptor was isolated from a woman between 55 and 75 years old with acute or convalescent COVID-19. DNA of the CDR3: TGTGCCAGCAGTTCCCTGGCCACAGGGGGGGGTTCACCCCTCCACTTT. It codes for CASSSLATGGGSPLHF.